This paragraph covers one T cell receptor (beta chain) sequence. Seattle participants joined during active infection and were tracked over time. The sample is drawn from a study of blood T cell repertoires in COVID-19. Study at large: COVID-19 samples from acute and convalescent phases originated in the United States, Italy and Spain. Nucleic acid was either cDNA or gDNA, and it came from T cells, B-cell-depleted T cells, or PBMCs.

The CDR3 contains 16 residues. Unmatched junction bases numbered 13, after V lost 4 bases and J lost 7 bases. Per germline, CDR1 SGHDT and CDR2 YYEEEE. As handled by the study authors: Amplifying reference gene primers gave estimates of nucleated cell counts. Some clones are missing from TCRdb's copy, which holds only in-frame ones; the method was immunoSEQ multiplex PCR. V, J and clone size are those of that table, while D and trimming were read from the DNA. The table has roughly 60,000 clones, over 80% seen once; the top ten hold under 4%. This sequence was found in a man aged 40-55 years with COVID-19, enrolled during active disease. Sequencing was done on a sample of peripheral blood. The V gene is TRBV5-6, the J gene TRBJ2-7; 11 bases line up with TRBD2. CDR3 loop: CASSTEVAGGPGEQYF. CDR3 coding DNA: TGTGCCAGCAGCACCGAAGTAGCGGGAGGGCCGGGGGAGCAGTACTTC.